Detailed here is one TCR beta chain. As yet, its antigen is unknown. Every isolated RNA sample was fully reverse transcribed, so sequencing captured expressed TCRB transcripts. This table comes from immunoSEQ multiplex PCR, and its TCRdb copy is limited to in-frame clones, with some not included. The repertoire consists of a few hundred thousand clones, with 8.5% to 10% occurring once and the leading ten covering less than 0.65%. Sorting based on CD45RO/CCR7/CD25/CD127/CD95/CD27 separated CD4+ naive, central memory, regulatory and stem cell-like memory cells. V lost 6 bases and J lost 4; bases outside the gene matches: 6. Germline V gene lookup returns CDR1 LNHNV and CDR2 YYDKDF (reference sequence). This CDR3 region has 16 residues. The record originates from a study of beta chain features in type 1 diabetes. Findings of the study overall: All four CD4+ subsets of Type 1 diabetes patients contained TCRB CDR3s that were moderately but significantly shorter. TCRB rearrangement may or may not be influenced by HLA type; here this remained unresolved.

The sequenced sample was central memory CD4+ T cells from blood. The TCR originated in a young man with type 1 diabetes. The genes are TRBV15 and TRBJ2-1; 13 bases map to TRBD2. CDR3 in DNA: TGTGCCACCAGTATACTAGCGGGAGGGGATTACAATGAGCAGTTCTTC. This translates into CATSILAGGDYNEQFF.